What follows is one T cell receptor (beta chain) and its context. The antigen remains unidentified. The PCR contained 60 Vbeta and 13 Jbeta primers. Measured with immunoSEQ multiplex PCR; TCRdb has only the in-frame clones, and not every one. Of 120,000 to 150,000 clones listed, roughly three quarters are singletons. These data are taken from a study of cytomegalovirus exposure and HLA in healthy donors. General study points: The later analysis indicated that the majority of CMV-associated TCR beta chains appeared HLA-restricted. The study designated 150 or so TCR beta chains cytomegalovirus-associated.

The source is a woman aged 45-65 years in good health and CMV-seronegative. Material: PBMCs.

CDR3 amino acids: CASARVASTGELFF. Here the CDR3 DNA reads TGTGCCAGCGCCCGGGTGGCGAGCACCGGGGAGCTGTTTTTT. V and J are TRBV6-5 and TRBJ2-2, with D unclear. Per germline, CDR1 MNHEY and CDR2 SVGAGI. The CDR3 totals 14 residues. Trimming left V 8 bases short and J 4 bases short, with 14 bases between.